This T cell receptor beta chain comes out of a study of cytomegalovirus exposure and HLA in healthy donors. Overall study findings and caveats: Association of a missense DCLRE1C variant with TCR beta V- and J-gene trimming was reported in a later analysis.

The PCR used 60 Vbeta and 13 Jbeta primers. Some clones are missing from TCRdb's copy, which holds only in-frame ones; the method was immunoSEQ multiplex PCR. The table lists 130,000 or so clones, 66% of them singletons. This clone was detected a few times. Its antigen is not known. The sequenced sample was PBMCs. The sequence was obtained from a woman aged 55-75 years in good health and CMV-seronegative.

CDR3 sequence reads: CASSLAPGSEAFF. CDR3 sequence (DNA): TGTGCCAGCAGCTTGGCGCCGGGTTCTGAAGCTTTCTTT. The V and J genes are TRBV5-6 and TRBJ1-1; D gene ambiguous. Germline CDR1 reads SGHDT; CDR2 reads YYEEEE. The CDR3 has 13 residues. Trimming removed 0 bases at V and 6 bases at J, with 9 bases between. Looking up the rest from reference TRBV5-6 and TRBJ1-1 gives the full variable domain: DAGVTQSPTHLIKTRGQQVTLRCSPKSGHDTVSWYQQALGQGPQFIFQYYEEEERQRGNFPDRFSGHQFPNYSSELNVNALLLGDSALYLCASSLAPGSEAFFGQGTRLTVV.